This T cell receptor beta chain was sequenced for a study of CD8+CD57+ T cells in acquired aplastic anemia. General observations from the study: Patients and controls were not found to differ significantly in CD8+ Simpson's diversity. There were over 25 CD8+ CDR3 sequences that occurred in both patients and controls.

The template for TCR beta VDJ and CDR3 sequence profiling was genomic DNA. TCRdb processed the reads anew with MiXCR; each CDR3 protein has one entry. The sample consists of over 250,000 distinct CDR3 sequences, roughly 59% of them appearing once. Comment on this clonotype: Antigen: not known.

Patients sequenced had flow cytometry evidence of CD8+CD57+ cell expansion. The enrolled patients all had severe acquired aplastic anemia. Patient blood was sampled before any therapy had been received. The CDR3 length is 15 residues. Per germline, CDR1 GTSNPN and CDR2 SVGIG (reference sequence). Trimming shortened V by 1 base and J by 3 bases, and 15 bases separated the two germline ends. The rearrangement joins TRBV30 to TRBJ1-2, with D tentatively TRBD1 (5 bases). The sample taken for sequencing was sorted CD4+, CD8+, or CD8+CD57+ T cells (not recorded which) from PBMCs. The TCR sequence derives from a human donor with aplastic anemia. CDR3 loop: CAWSGGRDGYYGYTF. Here the CDR3 DNA reads TGTGCCTGGAGTGGGGGACGGGACGGATACTATGGCTACACCTTC.